The 21 T cell receptor beta chains presented below share a single source sample, sequenced in a study of OX40 agonist ivuxolimab in advanced cancers. Method: immunoSEQ multiplex PCR; TCRdb's copy keeps in-frame clones and lacks some. The sample gives more than 100,000 clones, 90% of which show up once; roughly 0.99% is in the top ten. The sample here was CD4+ or CD8+ T cells sorted from blood, taken in a trial of the OX40 agonist ivuxolimab. These TCRs come from an adult with an advanced solid tumor such as melanoma, head and neck, liver or kidney cancer.

The J gene is TRBJ2-5, the V gene TRBV18, with TRBD2 matching over 7 bases. Trimming cost V 3 bases and J 5 bases; bases outside gene matches: 12. The CDR3 consists of 16 residues. Germline lookup yields CDR1 KGHSH and CDR2 LQKENI. For the CDR3, the DNA is TGTGCCAGCTCACCCTTCGGACTAGGCTCGGCGGAGACCCAGTACTTC. It codes for CASSPFGLGSAETQYF.

This clone showed up just a few times. The chain has TRBV19 and TRBJ2-7, with 7 nucleotides matching TRBD1. With V trimmed by 5 bases and J by 4 bases, 8 bases remained unmatched. CDR1 and CDR2 (germline): LNHDA, SQIVND (reference sequence). The CDR3 contains 14 residues. CDR3 bases: TGTGCCAGTAGTCCCGCAGGGGGTGGGTACGAGCAGTACTTC. Translation gives CASSPAGGGYEQYF.

Note on this clone: In the same sample, other DNA sequences code for this CDR3. The V call is TRBV29-1, the J call TRBJ1-5; 7 nucleotides agree with TRBD1. Germline values: CDR1 SQVTM, CDR2 ANQGSEA. The CDR3 runs to 12 residues. Trimming removed 4 bases from V and 4 bases from J; junction bases left unmatched: 1. As DNA, the CDR3 is TGCAGCGTTGGACAGGGAAATCAGCCCCAGCATTTT. Its protein product is CSVGQGNQPQHF.

The rearrangement links TRBV5-1 to TRBJ2-5; the match to TRBD2 covers 7 bases. The CDR3 contains 14 residues. V was pared by 1 base and J by 2 bases, with 2 bases of the junction left unmatched. Germline CDR1 and CDR2: SGHRS and YFSETQ. In DNA form, the CDR3 reads TGCGCCAGCAGCTTGCAGCGGGAACAAGAGACCCAGTACTTC. Translation gives CASSLQREQETQYF.

The rearrangement joins TRBV28 to TRBJ2-1, with D unresolved. Deletions cut 2 bases from V and 0 bases from J, with 14 bases between. The CDR3 has 17 amino acids. Germline CDR1 reads MDHEN; CDR2 reads SYDVKM. CDR3 protein: CASSLPGLSSSYNEQFF. CDR3 sequence (DNA): TGTGCCAGCAGTTTACCGGGTCTCTCAAGCTCCTACAATGAGCAGTTCTTC.

V is TRBV9 and J is TRBJ1-5; D not resolved. CDR1 SGDLS and CDR2 YYNGEE come from the germline V gene. The length of the CDR3 is 15 residues. Deletions cut 0 bases from V and 1 base from J, with 8 bases between. CDR3 DNA sequence: TGTGCCAGCAGCGTAGGGGCAGAGAGCAATCAGCCCCAGCATTTT. Protein sequence: CASSVGAESNQPQHF. Full variable domain (outside the CDR3, taken from reference TRBV9 and TRBJ1-5): DSGVTQTPKHLITATGQRVTLRCSPRSGDLSVYWYQQSLDQGLQFLIQYYNGEERAKGNILERFSAQQFPDLHSELNLSSLELGDSALYFCASSVGAESNQPQHFGDGTRLSIL.

Notes on this clone: The same CDR3 arises from other DNA sequences in this sample as well. The chain carries TRBV7-3 and TRBJ1-1; the D gene is possibly TRBD1 (5 bases). In germline, CDR1 is SGHTA, CDR2 FQGTGA. V gave up 1 base and J gave up 3 bases, with 9 bases separating them. CDR3 length equals 14 residues. The CDR3: CASSLIPGDTEAFF. CDR3 in DNA: TGTGCCAGCAGCTTAATTCCGGGGGACACTGAAGCTTTCTTT.

The chain links TRBV7-2 to TRBJ1-6; 7 bases match TRBD1. Trimming removed 3 bases from V and 8 bases from J; junction bases left unmatched: 4. There are 14 residues in the CDR3. The germline CDR1 and CDR2 sequences are SGHTA and FQGNSA. The CDR3 DNA is TGTGCCAGCAGCTTCCGGGACAGAGATTCACCCCTCCACTTT. Protein: CASSFRDRDSPLHF.

For the CDR3, the DNA is TGTGCCAGCAGTGAAATCACGGGGCGGCCCGTGGATGGCTACACCTTC. Protein: CASSEITGRPVDGYTF. The chain uses TRBV28 and TRBJ1-2; a possible D gene is TRBD1 (5 bases). With 5 bases removed from V and 6 bases from J, the gap between germline ends came to 22 bases. The CDR3 contains 16 residues. Germline assignment: CDR1 MDHEN and CDR2 SYDVKM.

The rearrangement links TRBV6-5 to TRBJ2-6; the D is unclear. CDR1 is MNHEY, CDR2 SVGAGI, per germline. CDR3 size: 13 residues. V was clipped by 6 bases and J by 2 bases, with 5 bases between them. For the CDR3, the DNA is TGTGCCAGCAGCCCCCCTGGGGCCAACGTCCTGACTTTC. Amino acids: CASSPPGANVLTF.

This chain joins TRBV19 and TRBJ2-7; D remains ambiguous. CDR3 length: 17 amino acids. Trimming stripped 3 bases from V and 2 bases from J, with 20 bases between. CDR1 and CDR2 (germline): LNHDA, SQIVND (reference sequence). The CDR3 bases are TGTGCCAGTAGTATTGGCCCCCTCCGTCTGGCAGCCTACGAGCAGTACTTC. Translating it yields CASSIGPLRLAAYEQYF.

V gene TRBV12-5 combines with J gene TRBJ1-1; the match to TRBD1 covers 8 bases. This CDR3 region has 15 residues. V shed 2 bases and J 1 base; nucleotides not matched to a gene: 3. Germline CDR1 LGHNT, CDR2 FRNRAP. CDR3 nucleotides: TGTGCTAGTGGTTTGTCCACAGGGGGGAACACTGAAGCTTTCTTT. Protein product: CASGLSTGGNTEAFF.

The chain recombines TRBV5-1 with TRBJ1-4; the match to TRBD1 covers 11 bases. Germline CDR1 reads SGHRS; CDR2 reads YFSETQ. The length of the CDR3 is 17 residues. The V and J ends lost 0 bases and 8 bases, in that order; junction bases with no gene match: 9. CDR3 sequence (DNA): TGCGCCAGCAGCTTGGCACCTCCGGGACAGGGGGAGGAAAAACTGTTTTTT. It specifies CASSLAPPGQGEEKLFF.

The CDR3 DNA sequence: TGCGCCAGCAGCTTGCTGGGCGGGACCTCCTACAATGAGCAGTTCTTC. It is translated as CASSLLGGTSYNEQFF. V and J are TRBV5-1 and TRBJ2-1; possibly TRBD2 for D (6 bases). The CDR3 length is 16 residues. Germline V CDR1 and CDR2: SGHRS, YFSETQ. Trimming pared 1 base from V and 0 bases from J, leaving 11 bases between.

The chain carries TRBV7-8 and TRBJ2-7; TRBD1 is a possible D gene (5 bases). The V and J ends lost 1 base and 4 bases respectively, with 8 bases between them. The CDR3 runs 13 residues. Per germline, CDR1 SGHVS and CDR2 FQNEAQ. The CDR3 protein is CASSLGGGYEQYF. In DNA form, the CDR3 reads TGTGCCAGCAGCTTAGGGGGCGGTTACGAGCAGTACTTC.

This chain uses TRBV20-1 with TRBJ2-7; D is ambiguous. The germline V gene has CDR1 DFQATT and CDR2 SNEGSKA (reference sequence). Trimming shortened V by 1 base and J by 5 bases, and 3 bases separated the two germline ends. The CDR3 is 10 amino acids. Here the CDR3 DNA reads TGCAGTGCTAGAGTTGACGAGCAGTACTTC. It specifies CSARVDEQYF.

V is TRBV7-8 and J is TRBJ1-4; TRBD1 matches 8 bases. J gave up 5 bases and V 5 bases, and 4 bases lay outside the gene matches. CDR1 is SGHVS, CDR2 FQNEAQ, per germline. The CDR3 spans 14 residues. The chain's CDR3 is CASSIGQGNEKLFF. The DNA for the CDR3 is TGTGCCAGCAGCATAGGACAGGGCAATGAAAAACTGTTTTTT.

The chain combines TRBV5-5 with TRBJ2-7, with 9 bases that match TRBD2. CDR1 and CDR2 (germline): SGHKS, YYEKEE (reference sequence). The CDR3 has 15 amino acids. The trim removed 0 bases at V and 2 bases at J, leaving 3 bases unmatched. The CDR3 loop is CASSLGVAGAYEQYF. As DNA, the CDR3 is TGTGCCAGCAGCTTGGGGGTAGCGGGGGCCTACGAGCAGTACTTC. Using reference TRBV5-5 and TRBJ2-7 for the parts outside the CDR3, the full variable domain is DAGVTQSPTHLIKTRGQQVTLRCSPISGHKSVSWYQQVLGQGPQFIFQYYEKEERGRGNFPDRFSARQFPNYSSELNVNALLLGDSALYLCASSLGVAGAYEQYFGPGTRLTVT.

This clone was seen just once. CDR3 coding DNA: TGTGCCAGTAGTACTTCCTGGGGGGACTATGGCTACACCTTC. Residues: CASSTSWGDYGYTF. This chain joins TRBV19 and TRBJ1-2; the D gene is possibly TRBD1 (5 bases). Germline V gives CDR1 LNHDA, CDR2 SQIVND (reference sequence). The CDR3 loop spans 14 amino acids. Trimming took 4 bases from V and 3 from J, leaving 12 bases between them.

The V gene is TRBV28, the J gene TRBJ1-2, with TRBD1 matching over 8 bases. V lost 11 bases and J lost 13; bases outside the gene matches: 33. This CDR3 has 18 residues. Germline V lookup: CDR1 MDHEN, CDR2 SYDVKM. As DNA, the CDR3 is TGTGCCGGCAAGGGGGGGGGCGGACAGGGAGCTCCCATGGCTGGCGCCACCTTC. Translated, it gives CAGKGGGGQGAPMAGATF.

CDR3 DNA sequence: TGTGCCAGTAGATGGTCAGGGGGCGGTCAGCCCCAGCATTTT. Its protein is CASRWSGGGQPQHF. V and J are TRBV19 and TRBJ1-5; 8 bases agree with TRBD1. V shed 6 bases, J shed 6 bases, and the junction held 7 bases outside the gene matches. The germline V gene encodes CDR1 LNHDA and CDR2 SQIVND (reference sequence). The CDR3 loop spans 14 amino acids.